The rows below give T cell receptor beta chains drawn from one sample of a study of shared clonotypes between healthy human individuals. Measured with immunoSEQ multiplex PCR; TCRdb has only the in-frame clones, and not every one. The sample lists 1.6 million or so clones, less than 99% occurring once. Material: naive CD4+ T cells sorted from blood. Source of these receptors: a man in his thirties or forties in good health. The CDR3 runs from the conserved cysteine through the conserved F or W. The order of the fields is V gene, CDR3 length, clone size, CDR3 protein. The size of a clone is reported for some rows only, either as once, few or many, or as a class for expanded clones.

TRBV14,13,NA,CASSQGLNQPQHF
TRBV2,16,NA,CASSDQAGDPTYEQYF
TRBV18,14,NA,CASSPRRTTYEQYF
TRBV7-2,14,NA,CASSLGGGPREQYF
TRBV7-3,14,NA,CASSPNRNTGELFF
TRBV5-6,15,NA,CASSLGLVISYEQYF
TRBV28,13,NA,CATFGGTQETQYF
TRBV2,10,NA,CASRETTQYF
TRBV5-1,15,NA,CASSPDRDRAYEQYF
TRBV28,16,once,CASSSFWQGSTYEQYF
TRBV5-8,12,NA,CASSIARYEQYF
TRBV30,18,NA,CAWSSNLTPVHPTDTQYF
TRBV11-2,15,NA,CASSTTGRPYNEQFF
TRBV27,17,NA,CASSPGVGRTNTGELFF
TRBV7-2,13,NA,CASSYKGRETQYF
TRBV19,13,NA,CASSILAEETQYF
TRBV10-3,13,NA,CAISPQGNTEAFF
TRBV5-1,15,NA,CASSLGGPGPNEQFF
TRBV5-1,14,NA,CASAAGGPSDTQYF
TRBV7-2,17,NA,CASSFYGDRGPNSEAFF
TRBV18,13,NA,CASSPPSANEQFF
TRBV14,14,NA,CASSRRLEAYEQYF
TRBV18,11,NA,CASSALETQYF
TRBV14,12,NA,CASSQGTGEAFF
TRBV7-9,14,NA,CASSLVEHNYEQYF
TRBV13,13,once,CASSLIATDTQYF
TRBV9,13,NA,CASSARQGGGYTF
TRBV4-3,15,NA,CASSQGGGGPHEQYF
TRBV6-1,14,NA,CASSEAQGGEKLFF
TRBV28,16,NA,CASRAPGTSYGHTQYF
TRBV7-9,14,NA,CASSPRIGSHEQFF
TRBV5-4,19,NA,CASSGKTSGSPIATGELFF
TRBV28,16,NA,CASSEPGQGAWETQYF
TRBV7-2,15,NA,CASSLQTGNTYEQYF
TRBV5-4,12,NA,CASSATSVEQFF
TRBV4-2,15,NA,CASSQDSQGGYEQYF
TRBV5-8,16,NA,CASSLELLRSNQPQHF
TRBV11-2,13,NA,CASSRDSQETQYF
TRBV7-2,14,NA,CASSQGQYYNEQFF
TRBV4-1,15,NA,CASSPEGTVPYEQYF
TRBV14,17,NA,CASSGDGAGAWDNEQFF
TRBV9,14,NA,CASSVESGLYGYTF
TRBV28,13,NA,CASSRGRYNEQFF
TRBV14,13,once,CASRETNIGKLFF
TRBV10-1,14,NA,CASSPGQSQETQYF
TRBV18,15,NA,CASSPGGQGASIQYF
TRBV11-2,15,NA,CASSPRTGVGETQYF
TRBV10-3,12,NA,CATTDGTDTQYF
TRBV5-4,14,NA,CASSLTTGTGELFF
TRBV30,10,once,CALGRSEQYF
TRBV7-8,13,NA,CASSSDRGTEAFF
TRBV5-1,17,once,CASSFSGGGTRTDTQYF
TRBV2,14,NA,CASSPESGRETQYF
TRBV10-3,12,NA,CAIQRSGNTIYF
TRBV19,15,NA,CASSTNDGYNQPQHF
TRBV7-2,15,NA,CASSPRTSYSDTQYF
TRBV5-1,18,NA,CASRSMADNRLPLGGYTF
TRBV25-1,18,NA,CASSESSGRSVLTDTQYF
TRBV29-1,14,NA,CSVEWQGGGSAQYF
TRBV11-3,14,NA,CASSLGQGGDTQYF